This TCR beta chain stems from a study of T cell responses to AZD1222 COVID-19 vaccine. The study, taken as a whole, reports: Nearly half of unique spike-specific TCRs reportedly avoided B.1.351 and B.1.1.7 mutated regions. White British people made up most donors, females outnumbered males, and clonal diversity was possibly underestimated. Repertoires in all cases were sampled only once the peak T cell response had passed.

This CDR3 contains 15 residues. V was pared by 2 bases and J by 4 bases, with 15 bases between. The V gene's germline CDR1 is SGHTA and CDR2 FQGTGA. Worth noting for this clone: Antigen unknown.

Here immunoSEQ multiplex PCR was the method, and the copy in TCRdb shows in-frame clones only, minus some. The sample holds about 110,000 clones; approximately 92% are singletons and the top ten take 35% to 55%. The TCR sequence derives from an adult who received the AZD1222 COVID-19 vaccine. The V and J genes are TRBV7-3 and TRBJ2-7; no definite D call. The sample here was peripheral blood, taken 28 days after the second AZD1222 dose. In DNA form, the CDR3 reads TGTGCCAGCAGCTTAGGGCCGGCTCCGGAGTACGAGCAGTACTTC. Amino acids: CASSLGPAPEYEQYF. Based on the CDR3 plus reference TRBV7-3 and TRBJ2-7, the full variable domain is GAGVSQTPSNKVTEKGKYVELRCDPISGHTALYWYRQSLGQGPEFLIYFQGTGAADDSGLPNDRFFAVRPEGSVSTLKIQRTERGDSAVYLCASSLGPAPEYEQYFGPGTRLTVT.